This TCR beta chain was found in a study of T-cell reconstitution after alpha-beta-depleted transplantation in children. A library of TCRbeta sequences, prepared with unique molecular identifiers, was generated. One entry per CDR3 protein results from TCRdb running MiXCR on the PCR reads. Found here are about 500,000 distinct CDR3 sequences, about 31% of them singletons; the top ten hold approximately 2.3%. In this sample, this clonotype turned up a few times. The sample was PBMCs from the stem cell graft donor, taken from the stem cell graft. The sequence was obtained from a human donor who donated a stem cell graft to a child with aplastic anemia.

CDR3 amino acids: CASSPRTGESPLHF. The DNA of the CDR3 is TGTGCCAGCAGTCCCCGGACAGGGGAGTCACCCCTCCACTTT. V and J are TRBV12-3 or TRBV12-4 and TRBJ1-6; 9 bases agree with TRBD1. J lost 10 bases, V lost 5 bases, and 6 bases had no gene match. The CDR3 has 14 amino acids.